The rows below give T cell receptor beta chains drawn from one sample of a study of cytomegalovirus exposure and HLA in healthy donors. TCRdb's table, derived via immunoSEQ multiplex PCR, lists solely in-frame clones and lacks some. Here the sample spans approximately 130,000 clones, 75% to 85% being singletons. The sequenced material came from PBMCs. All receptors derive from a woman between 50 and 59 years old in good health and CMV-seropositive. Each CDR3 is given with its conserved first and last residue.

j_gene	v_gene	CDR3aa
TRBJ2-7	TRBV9	CASSAGQESSYEQYF
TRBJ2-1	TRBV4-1	CASSQDPSGTAYNEQFF
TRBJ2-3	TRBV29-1	CSVPAASGEVDTQYF
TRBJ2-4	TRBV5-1	CASSRTSGDQNIQYF
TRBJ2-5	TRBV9	CASGPQREGTQYF
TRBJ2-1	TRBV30	CAWRLQGGSEQFF
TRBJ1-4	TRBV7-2	CASSLDRGEKLFF
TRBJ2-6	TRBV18	CASSQLGQGLSGANVLTF
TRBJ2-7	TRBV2	CASSPIGGSYEQYF
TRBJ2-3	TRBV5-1	CASSILDTDTQYF
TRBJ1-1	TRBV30	CAWSRDRPPEAFF
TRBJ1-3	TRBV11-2	CASSFSTPSASGNTIYF
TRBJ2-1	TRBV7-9	CASSSPSNPGNEQFF
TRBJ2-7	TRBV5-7	CASPTYEQYF
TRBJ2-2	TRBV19	CASTTSGVGTGELFF
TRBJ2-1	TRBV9	CTSSEAIGLAGGRVEQFF
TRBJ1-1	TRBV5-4	CASTNEPGDRGTEAFF
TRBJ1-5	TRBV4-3	CASSQDWAGNQPQHF
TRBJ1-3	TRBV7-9	CASSLHYRGHSGNTIYF
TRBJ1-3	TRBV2	CASSEQGRYTIYF
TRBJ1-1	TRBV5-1	CASSIQGGMNTEAFF
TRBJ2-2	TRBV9	CASSVTSGYTGELFF